The rows below give T cell receptor beta chains drawn from one sample of a study of T cell changes during pregnancy in multiple sclerosis. Produced via immunoSEQ multiplex PCR; TCRdb's table is partial and in-frame only. Among about 36,000 clones, roughly 91% were seen once, and the ten largest hold around 0.5%. The source was CD4+ T cells from peripheral blood mononuclear cells, collected in the second trimester of pregnancy. The receptors stem from a female donor in good health, enrolled as a control in a pregnancy study. Both conserved end residues are part of each CDR3. The D gene is left open where the match is weak. Some rows mark clone size as missing; the rest say once, few, many or name a class of expanded clone.

clone_size d_call j_call v_call cdr3_nt cdr3_aa
- TRBD1 TRBJ1-2 TRBV6-1 TGTGCCAGCCCACCGGGACAGTCCCTATATGGCTACACCTTC CASPPGQSLYGYTF
- - TRBJ2-2 TRBV7-3 TGTGCCAGCAGCCGAACAGGGGGGGCCGGGGAGCTGTTTTTT CASSRTGGAGELFF
- - TRBJ2-2 TRBV7-9 TGTGCCAGCAGCTTTCTAGGGGCGAACACCGGGGAGCTGTTTTTT CASSFLGANTGELFF
- TRBD1 TRBJ1-4 TRBV5-4 TGTGCCAGCAGCCCAGGGACAGGAACCATTGGGGAAAAACTGTTTTTT CASSPGTGTIGEKLFF
- TRBD2 TRBJ2-1 TRBV6-6 TGTGCCAGCAGTTACGGGACTAGCGGGATCTATGAGCAGTTCTTC CASSYGTSGIYEQFF
- - TRBJ1-2 TRBV5-6 TGTGCCAGCAGCTTGGGAGGACAGAGACACTATGGCTACACCTTC CASSLGGQRHYGYTF
few - TRBJ1-2 TRBV6-1 TGTGCCGGCTTAGGGGTCATAGGGGGCTATGGCTACACCTTC CAGLGVIGGYGYTF
- TRBD2 TRBJ2-5 TRBV19 TGTGCCAGTAGTAAAGGACTAGCGGGGGTGGCGGTCCAAGAGACCCAGTACTTC CASSKGLAGVAVQETQYF
- TRBD1 TRBJ2-7 TRBV6-1 TGTGCCAGCACCCGGGACAGGGGCTACGAGCAGTACTTC CASTRDRGYEQYF
- TRBD1 TRBJ1-3 TRBV9 TGTGCCAGCAGCGCGCGACAGGGGGCCCCCTCTGGAAACACCATATATTTT CASSARQGAPSGNTIYF
- - TRBJ1-1 TRBV5-4 TGTGCCAGCAGCTTCGGTGGGCAGCTGAACACTGAAGCTTTCTTT CASSFGGQLNTEAFF
- - TRBJ1-2 TRBV7-9 TGTGCCAGCAGCTCTTGGGGGGACTATGGCTACACCTTC CASSSWGDYGYTF
- - TRBJ2-7 TRBV7-2 TGTGCCAGCAGCTTAGCGAGCACAGGCCCTCAGAACGAGCAGTACTTC CASSLASTGPQNEQYF
- - TRBJ1-1 TRBV19 TGTGCCAGTAGTAACCCCTCCAGGGGCCGGCATGAAGCTTTCTTT CASSNPSRGRHEAFF
- TRBD1 TRBJ2-1 TRBV9 TGTGCCAGCAGCGTAGACGGGACAGGGGGCAATGAGCAGTTCTTC CASSVDGTGGNEQFF
few - TRBJ1-6 TRBV5-6 TGTGCCAGCCGCGGACAAGGGCTCGGGTCACCCCTCCACTTT CASRGQGLGSPLHF
- - TRBJ1-4 TRBV28 TGTGCCAGCAGTCGCGGAAGGAGCCAGGGTTGGTTTTTT CASSRGRSQGWFF
- - TRBJ1-2 TRBV2 TGTGCCAGCGGGGGCCAGGGATGGTATGGCTACACCTTC CASGGQGWYGYTF
- TRBD1 TRBJ2-1 TRBV25-1 TGTGCCAGCAGTGAATCCGGTTCGGGACAGGGGACCGATGAGCAGTTCTTC CASSESGSGQGTDEQFF
few - TRBJ2-7 TRBV1 TGCACCAGCAGCCAAGAGGAGACAGCGATCTTCCCTATCTCCTACGAGCAGTACTTC CTSSQEETAIFPISYEQYF
- TRBD2 TRBJ2-2 TRBV4-1 TGCGCCAGCAGCCAAGATGTGATAGCGGGAGGGCCTGAGGAGCTGTTTTTT CASSQDVIAGGPEELFF
- - TRBJ2-3 TRBV6-5 TGTGCCAGCAGTTACACCCGGGATACCCTTTTTTTT CASSYTRDTLFF
- - TRBJ1-1 TRBV28 TGTGCCAGCACAGGACAGTTTGAAGCTTTCTTT CASTGQFEAFF
- - TRBJ1-5 TRBV5-5 TGTGCCAGCAGCTTGACGGACAGTCAAGGCCAGCCCCAGCATTTT CASSLTDSQGQPQHF
- TRBD2 TRBJ2-3 TRBV5-4 TGTGCCAGCAGCCAACGACTAGCGGGTGGGGATACGCAGTATTTT CASSQRLAGGDTQYF
- TRBD2 TRBJ2-5 TRBV7-2 TGTGCCAGCAGCTTAGGGGACTATCAAGAGACCCAGTACTTC CASSLGDYQETQYF
once TRBD1 TRBJ2-1 TRBV10-3 TGTGCCATCAGTGAGTCGACCCGGACAGGGATAGTTGAGCAGTTCTTC CAISESTRTGIVEQFF
once - TRBJ1-1 TRBV30 TGTGCCTGCCACGCGGCCCCGCTGAACACTGAAGCTTTCTTT CACHAAPLNTEAFF
- - TRBJ2-2 TRBV6-1 TGTGCCAGCAGTGACCCTCGGCGGGGTCGGTCCGGGGAGCTGTTTTTT CASSDPRRGRSGELFF
- - TRBJ2-5 TRBV5-1 TGCGCCAGCAGCTCGGCGTTACTCCGGGACCAAGAGACCCAGTACTTC CASSSALLRDQETQYF
- - TRBJ2-7 TRBV2 TGTGCCAGCAGTTGGGACACATACGAGCAGTACTTC CASSWDTYEQYF
- TRBD2 TRBJ2-5 TRBV2 TGTGCCAGCAGTGGAAGGCCCTGGGAGGGGACCCAGTACTTC CASSGRPWEGTQYF
- - TRBJ2-7 TRBV6-1 TGTGCCAGCCCCCCGAGCGAGCAGTACTTC CASPPSEQYF
- TRBD2 TRBJ2-3 TRBV13 TGTGCCAGCAGCTTAGCCGCGGGAGTCTTCACAGATACGCAGTATTTT CASSLAAGVFTDTQYF
- TRBD2 TRBJ2-5 TRBV19 TGTGCCAGTAGCCGGGGACTAGCGGGCCAAGAGACCCAGTACTTC CASSRGLAGQETQYF
- TRBD2 TRBJ2-3 TRBV15 TGTGCCACCAGCAGAGTAAGGACTTCCGGGACTAGGGCAGATACGCAGTATTTT CATSRVRTSGTRADTQYF
- - TRBJ1-1 TRBV4-2 TGTGCCAGCAGCCATAGTGACGGTCGGGATGAAGCTTTCTTT CASSHSDGRDEAFF
- - TRBJ2-7 TRBV11-2 TGTGCCAGCAGCCGAACGGCAGGGGGGAGCTACGAGCAGTACTTC CASSRTAGGSYEQYF